The 7 T cell receptor beta chains below were found in one sample sequenced in a study of cytomegalovirus exposure and HLA in healthy donors. The PCR used 60 Vbeta and 13 Jbeta primers. Clones were sequenced by immunoSEQ multiplex PCR, and TCRdb holds only the in-frame ones, with some missing. The sample has 150,000 to 200,000 clones, about an eighth seen once. Sequencing was performed on PBMCs. Receptor source: a man aged 45-65 years in good health and CMV-seropositive.

This clone was counted between two and nine times. Here the CDR3 reads CASSHNRGGSYNEQFF. Written as DNA, the CDR3 is TGTGCCAGCAGCCACAACAGGGGCGGATCCTACAATGAGCAGTTCTTC. The V and J genes are TRBV5-4 and TRBJ2-1; 7 nucleotides match TRBD1. This CDR3 has 16 amino acids. V lost 4 bases to trimming and J lost 1 base; unmatched junction nucleotides: 8. The germline V gene has CDR1 SGHNT and CDR2 YYREEE (reference sequence). Combining the CDR3 with reference TRBV5-4 and TRBJ2-1 gives the whole variable domain ETGVTQSPTHLIKTRGQQVTLRCSSQSGHNTVSWYQQALGQGPQFIFQYYREEENGRGNFPPRFSGLQFPNYSSELNVNALELDDSALYLCASSHNRGGSYNEQFFGPGTRLTVL.

This clone was counted between two and nine times. The V and J genes are TRBV19 and TRBJ1-3, with 7 bases matching TRBD1. From germline, CDR1 is LNHDA and CDR2 SQIVND (reference sequence). The trim removed 4 bases at V and 0 bases at J, leaving 3 bases unmatched. The CDR3 totals 15 residues. The DNA for the CDR3 is TGTGCCAGTAGTAGAGGGACAGTCTCTGGAAACACCATATATTTT. It translates to CASSRGTVSGNTIYF.

The chain is built from TRBV4-3 and TRBJ2-3; 9 bases are a match to TRBD1. Germline loops: CDR1 LGHNA, CDR2 YSLEER. J gave up 4 bases and V 3 bases, and 5 bases lay outside the gene matches. The CDR3 totals 15 residues. The CDR3 nucleotides are TGCGCCAGCAGCCAGGGACAGGGTGGGGCAGATACGCAGTATTTT. Amino acid sequence: CASSQGQGGADTQYF.

This clone turned up a few times. The chain links TRBV28 to TRBJ1-2, with D hard to call. Trimming took 6 bases from V and 3 from J, leaving 5 bases between them. This CDR3 has 11 residues. Per germline, CDR1 MDHEN and CDR2 SYDVKM. CDR3 sequence: CASRRDYGYTF. Here the CDR3 DNA reads TGTGCCAGCAGACGGGACTATGGCTACACCTTC.

This clone occurred a few times. The rearrangement links TRBV28 to TRBJ1-2, with 8 bases aligning to TRBD1. CDR1 MDHEN and CDR2 SYDVKM come from the germline V gene. The V segment lost 5 bases and the J segment 8 bases; nucleotides outside the gene matches: 10. This CDR3 comprises 14 residues. CDR3 bases: TGTGCCAGCAGTCCCTCCCCGGACAGGGACGGCTACACCTTC. The encoded protein is CASSPSPDRDGYTF.

This clone was observed a few times. The V gene is TRBV7-8, the J gene TRBJ1-1, with 11 bases that match TRBD1. CDR3 length equals 16 residues. The germline V gene has CDR1 SGHVS and CDR2 FQNEAQ. The ends lost 5 bases at V and 1 base at J; junction bases unmatched: 6. CDR3 protein: CASSPGQGARNTEAFF. The CDR3 region has the DNA TGTGCCAGCAGCCCAGGACAGGGGGCAAGGAACACTGAAGCTTTCTTT.

This chain joins TRBV4-3 and TRBJ2-5; tentative D call: TRBD2 (5 bases). V lost 3 bases to trimming and J lost 4 bases, with 15 bases between them. CDR1 and CDR2 from the germline V gene are LGHNA and YSLEER. This CDR3 comprises 15 residues. CDR3 nucleotide sequence: TGCGCCAGCAGCCAGGACTTCACGGGGATAGAGACCCAGTACTTC. It yields the protein CASSQDFTGIETQYF.